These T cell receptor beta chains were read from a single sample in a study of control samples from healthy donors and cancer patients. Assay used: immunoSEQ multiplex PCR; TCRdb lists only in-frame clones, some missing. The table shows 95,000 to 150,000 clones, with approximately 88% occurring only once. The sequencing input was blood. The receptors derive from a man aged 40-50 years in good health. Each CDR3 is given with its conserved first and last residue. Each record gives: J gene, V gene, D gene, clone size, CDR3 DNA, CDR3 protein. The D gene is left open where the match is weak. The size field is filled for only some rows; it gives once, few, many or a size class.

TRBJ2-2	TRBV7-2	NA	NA	TGTGCCAGCAGCCTTAGAAGGGGAGAAACCGGGGAGCTGTTTTTT	CASSLRRGETGELFF
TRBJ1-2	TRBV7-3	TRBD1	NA	TGTGCCAGCAGCTCCGGACAGGGGGAAAGTGGCTACACCTTC	CASSSGQGESGYTF
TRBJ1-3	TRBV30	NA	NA	TGTGCCTGGAGTGGAGAGGGGAAGACTGGAAACACCATATATTTT	CAWSGEGKTGNTIYF
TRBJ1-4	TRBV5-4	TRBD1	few	TGTGCCAGCAGCCCAGGGAGGGGACAGGGGTCTGAAAAACTGTTTTTT	CASSPGRGQGSEKLFF
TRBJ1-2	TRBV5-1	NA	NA	TGCGCCAGCAGCTTGGACAGCCTAACGGTAGAGGGCTACACCTTC	CASSLDSLTVEGYTF
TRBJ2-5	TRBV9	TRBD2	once	TGTGCCAGCAGCGTAGGAGGCGTAGCGGGAGAGACCCAGTACTTC	CASSVGGVAGETQYF
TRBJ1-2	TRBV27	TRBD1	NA	TGTGCCAGCAGTTCCAGACAGGGGGCGGGTGGCTACACCTTC	CASSSRQGAGGYTF
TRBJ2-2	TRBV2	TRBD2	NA	TGTGCCAGCAGAACTAGCGGGGTACACACCGGGGAGCTGTTTTTT	CASRTSGVHTGELFF
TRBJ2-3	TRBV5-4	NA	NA	TGTGCCAGCAGCAGGGAGACTAGCACAGATACGCAGTATTTT	CASSRETSTDTQYF
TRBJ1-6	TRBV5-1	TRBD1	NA	TGCGCCAGCAGCCAACTTAACAGGGGTGGTTCACCCCTCCACTTT	CASSQLNRGGSPLHF
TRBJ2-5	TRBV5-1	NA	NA	TGCGCCAGCAGCTTGGAGGGGGGGAAAGAGACCCAGTACTTC	CASSLEGGKETQYF
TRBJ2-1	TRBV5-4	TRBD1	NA	TGTGCCAGCAGCTTAGACAGGGGGCGCCCCCATGAGCAGTTCTTC	CASSLDRGRPHEQFF
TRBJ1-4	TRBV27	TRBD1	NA	TGTGCCAGCAGTCCACAGGGGGCTAGGGAAAAACTGTTTTTT	CASSPQGAREKLFF
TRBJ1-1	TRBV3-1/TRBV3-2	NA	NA	TGTGCCAGCAGCCATGGTCTTGAAGCTTTCTTT	CASSHGLEAFF
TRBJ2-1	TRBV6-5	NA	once	TGTGCCAGCAGTTACTTTGCAGGTACCAACAATGAGCAGTTCTTC	CASSYFAGTNNEQFF
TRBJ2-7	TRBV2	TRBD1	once	TGTGCCAGCAGTGGGGACAGAGCCTACGAGCAGTACTTC	CASSGDRAYEQYF
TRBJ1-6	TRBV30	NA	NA	TGTGCCTGGAGCCGGGGTTCAGTTAATTCACCCCTCCACTTT	CAWSRGSVNSPLHF
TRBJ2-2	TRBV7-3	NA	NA	TGTGCCAGCAGCTCAGAGGGCGCCCGGGTTAGGACCGGGGAGCTGTTTTTT	CASSSEGARVRTGELFF
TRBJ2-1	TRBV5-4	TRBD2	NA	TGTGCCAGCAGCGAGACTAGCGGTAACCATGAGCAGTTCTTC	CASSETSGNHEQFF
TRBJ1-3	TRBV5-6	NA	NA	TGTGCCAGCAGCTTGGGGCGCTCTGGAAACACCATATATTTT	CASSLGRSGNTIYF
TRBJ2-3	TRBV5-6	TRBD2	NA	TGTGCCAGCAGAGGGTGGGGGGGTACTAGCACAGATACGCAGTATTTT	CASRGWGGTSTDTQYF
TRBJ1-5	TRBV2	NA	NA	TGTGCCAGCAGCGTGGGGAGCAATCAGCCCCAGCATTTT	CASSVGSNQPQHF
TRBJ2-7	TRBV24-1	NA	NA	TGTGCCACCAGTGATTCTACCACAGGGTTTGAGCAGTACTTC	CATSDSTTGFEQYF
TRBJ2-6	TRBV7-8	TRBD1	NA	TGTGCCAGCAGCCCCGGACAGGGGCACTTTCTAACTGGGGCCAACGTCCTGACTTTC	CASSPGQGHFLTGANVLTF
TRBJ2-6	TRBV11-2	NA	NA	TGTGCCAGCAGCTTAGTGGGCTCTGGGGCCAACGTCCTGACTTTC	CASSLVGSGANVLTF
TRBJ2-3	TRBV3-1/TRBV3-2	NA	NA	TGTGCCAGCAGCCTTCCTAGCACAGATACGCAGTATTTT	CASSLPSTDTQYF
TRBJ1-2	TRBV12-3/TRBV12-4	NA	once	TGTGCCAGCAGTGTGGAGAGCTTC	CASSVESF
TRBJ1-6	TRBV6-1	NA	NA	TGTGCCAGCAGTGACCGGGGAGTCTATAATTCACCCCTCCACTTT	CASSDRGVYNSPLHF
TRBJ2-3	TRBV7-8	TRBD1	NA	TGTGCCAGCAGCTCCATACCTGGACAGGGAACAGATACGCAGTATTTT	CASSSIPGQGTDTQYF
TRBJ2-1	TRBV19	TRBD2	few	TGTGCCAGTAGTACCCGTACGGGGACTAGCGGGGGCAATGAGCAGTTCTTC	CASSTRTGTSGGNEQFF
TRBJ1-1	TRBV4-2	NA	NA	TGTGCCAGCAGCCAAGTTATAAACACCATGAACACTGAAGCTTTCTTT	CASSQVINTMNTEAFF
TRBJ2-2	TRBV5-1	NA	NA	TGCGCCAGCAGCAAGGGACAGAACACCGGGGAGCTGTTTTTT	CASSKGQNTGELFF
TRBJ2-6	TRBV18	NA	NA	TGTGCCAGCTCACCGAGTCAGCCTAGCTCTGGGGCCAACGTCCTGACTTTC	CASSPSQPSSGANVLTF
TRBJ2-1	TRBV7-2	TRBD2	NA	TGTGCCAGCAGCTTAGCCCCAACGGGGGGGGGCCAGGGTTACAATGAGCAGTTCTTC	CASSLAPTGGGQGYNEQFF
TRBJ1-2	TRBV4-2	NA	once	TGTGCCAGCAGCCCTCAGGACACCAACTATGGCTACACCTTC	CASSPQDTNYGYTF
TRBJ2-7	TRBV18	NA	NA	TGTGCCAGCTCACCGAGTTCAGGCTACGAGCAGTACTTC	CASSPSSGYEQYF
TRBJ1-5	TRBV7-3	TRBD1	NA	TGTGCCAGCAGCAATTACAGGGGAGAGATATATAGCAATCAGCCCCAGCATTTT	CASSNYRGEIYSNQPQHF
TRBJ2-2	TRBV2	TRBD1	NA	TGTGCCACCCAGGGACAGGGGCTTCCCGGGGAGCTGTTTTTT	CATQGQGLPGELFF
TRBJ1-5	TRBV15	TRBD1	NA	TGTGCCACCAGCATCTTCCGGGACAGGGCTTATCAGCCCCAGCATTTT	CATSIFRDRAYQPQHF
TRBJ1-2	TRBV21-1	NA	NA	TGTGCCAGCAGCAAAGGGAAAGGGGGTGGGTACGGCTACACCTTC	CASSKGKGGGYGYTF
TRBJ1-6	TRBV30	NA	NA	TGTGCCTGGAGTGTACCCCCCCCAGGGACTTCACCCCTCCACTTT	CAWSVPPPGTSPLHF
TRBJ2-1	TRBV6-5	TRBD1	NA	TGTGCCAGCAAGACCGACAGGGGTCCCTACAATGAGCAGTTCTTC	CASKTDRGPYNEQFF
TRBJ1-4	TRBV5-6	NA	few	TGTGCCAGCAGCGCCGGGACGGCCTGGGGTGCAACTAATGAAAAACTGTTTTTT	CASSAGTAWGATNEKLFF
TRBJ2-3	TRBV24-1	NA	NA	TGTGCCACCAGTGATTTGTCGCAGTCTTCCGATACGCAGTATTTT	CATSDLSQSSDTQYF
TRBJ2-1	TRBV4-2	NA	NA	TGTGCCAGCAGCCAGTCCCTTTCGGGGGGCCCCTACAATGAGCAGTTCTTC	CASSQSLSGGPYNEQFF
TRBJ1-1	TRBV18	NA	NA	TGTGCCAGCTCACCACCCAGCATCAACACTGAAGCTTTCTTT	CASSPPSINTEAFF
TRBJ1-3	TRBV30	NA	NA	TGTGCCTGGGGAGCTGGAAGGACCCACTCTGGAAACACCATATATTTT	CAWGAGRTHSGNTIYF
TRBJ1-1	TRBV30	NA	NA	TGTGCCTGGATGGGCGCAGGGAATTTTATGAACACTGAAGCTTTCTTT	CAWMGAGNFMNTEAFF
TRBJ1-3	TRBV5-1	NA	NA	TGCGCCAGCAGCTTGGACCCGGGACCCCACTCTGGAAACACCATATATTTT	CASSLDPGPHSGNTIYF
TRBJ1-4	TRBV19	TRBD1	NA	TGTGCCAGTAGTATCAGATGGGGACAGGGGAATGAAAAACTGTTTTTT	CASSIRWGQGNEKLFF
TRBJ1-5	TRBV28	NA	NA	TGTGCCAGCAGTTTAGCGTCGACCAATCAGCCCCAGCATTTT	CASSLASTNQPQHF
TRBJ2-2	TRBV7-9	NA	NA	TGTGCCAGCAGCTTAGGGGCAGGGTTTTGGACCGGGGAGCTGTTTTTT	CASSLGAGFWTGELFF